This TCR beta chain derives from a study of cytomegalovirus exposure and HLA in healthy donors. Points from the study as a whole: 87-base-pair reads could not separate some V segments, including TRBV6-2 and TRBV6-3.

The PCR used 60 Vbeta and 13 Jbeta primers. Some clones are missing from TCRdb's copy, which holds only in-frame ones; the method was immunoSEQ multiplex PCR. The listing contains 70,000 to 80,000 clones. Of note for this clone: Its antigen is unknown.

The CDR3 covers 13 residues. Deletions cut 2 bases from V and 3 bases from J, with 11 bases between. Germline loops: CDR1 GTSNPN, CDR2 SVGIG (reference sequence). Sequencing was done on a sample of PBMCs. The sequence was obtained from a man in his forties or fifties in good health and CMV-seronegative. The gene calls are TRBV30 and TRBJ2-7; D is perhaps TRBD1 (6 bases). The CDR3 reads CAWSRPGVYEQYF. In DNA form, the CDR3 reads TGTGCCTGGAGTAGGCCAGGGGTCTACGAGCAGTACTTC.